These 4 T cell receptor beta chains share one sample of origin, sequenced in a study of CD8 T cells in Susac syndrome. RNA totalling roughly 0.45 to 1 ug underwent reverse transcription with random hexamers. TCRdb called the immunoSEQ multiplex PCR reads again in MiXCR, with one record for every CDR3 protein. The table has 400,000 or so distinct CDR3 sequences, 75% to 90% seen once. Source material: CD8+ T cells from PBMCs. These TCRs come from a human donor with multiple sclerosis.

The J gene is TRBJ1-3, the V gene TRBV12-3 or TRBV12-4, with 7 bases lining up with TRBD1. There are 15 residues in the CDR3. The J segment lost 0 bases and the V segment lost 3 bases, leaving 2 bases of the junction unmatched. CDR3 DNA: TGTGCCAGCAGTTTGGGACAGCTCTCTGGAAACACCATATATTTT. This codes for CASSLGQLSGNTIYF.

The V gene is TRBV27, the J gene TRBJ2-1; 7 nucleotides line up with TRBD2. CDR3 length equals 12 residues. Germline trimming cut 10 bases from V and 7 bases from J; bases unmatched to any gene: 7. Germline V gene lookup returns CDR1 MNHEY and CDR2 SMNVEV (reference sequence). The CDR3 region has the DNA TGTGCCATTTCGACTAGCTTGAATGAGCAGTTCTTC. This translates into CAISTSLNEQFF.

The chain couples TRBV19 to TRBJ2-7; TRBD2 might be the D (6 bases). This CDR3 contains 15 residues. Germline V CDR1 and CDR2: LNHDA, SQIVND (reference sequence). The ends were cut back, 3 bases at V and 2 bases at J, with 14 bases in the middle. The CDR3 DNA follows: TGTGCCAGTAGTATGGCGGGGATTTATACCTACGAGCAGTACTTC. Its translation is CASSMAGIYTYEQYF.

The V and J genes are TRBV30 and TRBJ2-7; D not resolved. Trimming stripped 2 bases from V and 1 base from J, with 6 bases between. The CDR3 length is 12 residues. The germline CDR1 and CDR2 sequences are GTSNPN and SVGIG (reference sequence). The CDR3 DNA follows: TGTGCCTGGAGTCCTATTTCCTACGAGCAGTACTTC. This gives the protein CAWSPISYEQYF. Looking up the rest from reference TRBV30 and TRBJ2-7 gives the full variable domain: SQTIHQWPATLVQPVGSPLSLECTVEGTSNPNLYWYRQAAGRGLQLLFYSVGIGQISSEVPQNLSASRPQDRQFILSSKKLLLSDSGFYLCAWSPISYEQYFGPGTRLTVT.